The clone carrying this TCR beta chain was picked up one time. This sample is part of a study of technical replicates of blood from several donors. The V end lost 0 bases, the J end lost 10 bases, and 6 bases lay between the germline ends. The CDR3 loop spans 12 amino acids. Germline V gene lookup returns CDR1 SNHLY and CDR2 FYNNEI. Repertoires were generated with immunoSEQ multiplex PCR, while TCRdb's copy carries only in-frame clones and drops some. The sample records approximately 79,000 clones, over 75% being singletons. The sample was T cells isolated from PBMCs. The origin of this receptor is a human donor in good health. The V and J genes are TRBV2 and TRBJ1-4, with D uncertain. In DNA, the CDR3 is TGTGCCAGCAGTGAAGCGGCGGGAAAACTGTTTTTT. Its translation is CASSEAAGKLFF.